In its sample, the clone carrying this TCR beta chain was seen many times. There are 14 residues in the CDR3. Germline trimming cut 9 bases from V and 5 bases from J; bases unmatched to any gene: 6. CDR1 and CDR2 from the germline V gene are LNHDA and SQIVND (reference sequence). The data were taken from a study of T cell repertoires in cytomegalovirus infection. TCRdb analysed the reads with MiXCR anew, one entry per CDR3 protein. The repertoire holds fewer than 550,000 distinct CDR3 sequences, with about 15% as singletons. The source of this sequence is a human donor in good health (CMV status not recorded). Some clones in this sample may be carry-over from other donors' samples. Source material: CD8+ T cells from PBMCs. J is TRBJ1-5 and V is TRBV19; 11 nucleotides agree with TRBD1. CDR3 amino acids: CASADRGQDQPQHF. Written as DNA, the CDR3 is TGTGCCAGCGCGGACAGGGGGCAGGATCAGCCCCAGCATTTT.